These T cell receptor beta chains were read from a single sample in a study of regulatory T cells in long-lasting Graves disease. A single record per CDR3 protein comes from TCRdb applying MiXCR to the multiplex PCR reads. The table records about 400,000 distinct CDR3 sequences, 15% to 18% of them present only once. This specimen consisted of peripheral blood mononuclear cells (PBMCs), obtained at new diagnosis, from a patient treated with antithyroid drugs. The receptors here all came from a female donor with Graves disease. Both conserved end residues are part of each CDR3. Each record gives: D gene, clone size, J gene, V gene, CDR3 protein, CDR3 DNA. The D gene is left open where the match is weak. Clone size appears in some rows only: once, few, many, or a class for an expanded clone.

d_gene: TRBD2
abundance: many
j_gene: TRBJ2-3
v_gene: TRBV6-2/TRBV6-3
CDR3aa: CASTNDGLAGETDTQYF
CDR3nt: TGTGCCAGCACCAACGACGGTCTAGCGGGAGAAACGGATACGCAGTATTTT

d_gene: TRBD1
abundance: .
j_gene: TRBJ2-1
v_gene: TRBV11-2
CDR3aa: CASSYPPGQGPYNEQFF
CDR3nt: TGTGCCAGCAGTTACCCTCCGGGACAGGGGCCCTACAATGAGCAGTTCTTC

d_gene: .
abundance: few
j_gene: TRBJ2-7
v_gene: TRBV27
CDR3aa: CASSLSAGKSYEQYF
CDR3nt: TGTGCCAGCAGTTTATCGGCAGGGAAAAGCTACGAGCAGTACTTC

d_gene: .
abundance: .
j_gene: TRBJ1-2
v_gene: TRBV20-1
CDR3aa: CSARDPRGRGSYGYTF
CDR3nt: TGCAGTGCTAGAGATCCCCGGGGCAGGGGTAGTTATGGCTACACCTTC

d_gene: .
abundance: many
j_gene: TRBJ2-1
v_gene: TRBV11-2
CDR3aa: CASSSLNEQFF
CDR3nt: TGTGCCAGCAGCTCTTTAAATGAGCAGTTCTTC

d_gene: .
abundance: many
j_gene: TRBJ1-5
v_gene: TRBV19
CDR3aa: CASSPTTNSNQPQHF
CDR3nt: TGTGCCAGTAGCCCTACCACAAATAGCAATCAGCCCCAGCATTTT

d_gene: .
abundance: many
j_gene: TRBJ2-3
v_gene: TRBV3-1
CDR3aa: CASSQGASTDTQYF
CDR3nt: TGTGCCAGCAGCCAAGGAGCTAGCACAGATACGCAGTATTTT

d_gene: TRBD1
abundance: .
j_gene: TRBJ2-1
v_gene: TRBV27
CDR3aa: CASSQTGTEQFF
CDR3nt: TGTGCCAGCAGTCAGACAGGGACGGAGCAGTTCTTC

d_gene: .
abundance: many
j_gene: TRBJ1-6
v_gene: TRBV4-3
CDR3aa: CASSQGGNSPLHF
CDR3nt: TGCGCCAGCAGCCAAGGGGGTAATTCACCCCTCCACTTT

d_gene: TRBD1
abundance: few
j_gene: TRBJ1-2
v_gene: TRBV27
CDR3aa: CASSLSTDYPGQGIVGYTF
CDR3nt: TGTGCCAGCAGTTTATCAACCGACTACCCGGGACAGGGGATTGTTGGCTACACCTTC

d_gene: TRBD1
abundance: few
j_gene: TRBJ1-1
v_gene: TRBV10-2
CDR3aa: CASSRRGRTEAFF
CDR3nt: TGCGCCAGCAGTCGAAGGGGGCGAACTGAAGCTTTCTTT

d_gene: TRBD2
abundance: few
j_gene: TRBJ2-2
v_gene: TRBV20-1
CDR3aa: CSAKATSGRFAAGELFF
CDR3nt: TGCAGTGCTAAAGCCACTAGCGGTCGCTTCGCGGCCGGGGAGCTGTTTTTT

d_gene: TRBD1
abundance: .
j_gene: TRBJ2-2
v_gene: TRBV15
CDR3aa: CATSRDRDSTELFF
CDR3nt: TGTGCCACCAGCAGAGACCGGGACAGTACGGAGCTGTTTTTT

d_gene: TRBD1
abundance: few
j_gene: TRBJ1-2
v_gene: TRBV12-3/TRBV12-4
CDR3aa: CASSDRTGRSSNSYGYTF
CDR3nt: TGTGCCAGCTCAGACAGGACAGGGCGCTCTTCAAACAGCTATGGCTACACCTTC

d_gene: .
abundance: many
j_gene: TRBJ1-2
v_gene: TRBV10-3
CDR3aa: CAIRQDGANYGYTF
CDR3nt: TGTGCCATCAGGCAGGACGGTGCTAACTATGGCTACACCTTC

d_gene: .
abundance: many
j_gene: TRBJ2-3
v_gene: TRBV6-2/TRBV6-3
CDR3aa: CASSFWGSTDTQYF
CDR3nt: TGTGCCAGCAGTTTCTGGGGTAGCACAGATACGCAGTATTTT

d_gene: TRBD1
abundance: many
j_gene: TRBJ2-3
v_gene: TRBV24-1
CDR3aa: CATSDYGTGETDTQYF
CDR3nt: TGTGCCACCAGTGATTACGGGACAGGGGAAACAGATACGCAGTATTTT

d_gene: .
abundance: many
j_gene: TRBJ1-2
v_gene: TRBV4-2
CDR3aa: CASSPRQEGGYGYTF
CDR3nt: TGTGCCAGCAGCCCCCGACAGGAAGGTGGCTATGGCTACACCTTC

d_gene: .
abundance: many
j_gene: TRBJ2-7
v_gene: TRBV9
CDR3aa: CASSAGGSSYEQYF
CDR3nt: TGTGCCAGCAGCGCCGGGGGTTCCTCCTACGAGCAGTACTTC

d_gene: TRBD2
abundance: many
j_gene: TRBJ2-5
v_gene: TRBV28
CDR3aa: CASRNLSGRFIETQYF
CDR3nt: TGTGCCAGCAGAAACTTGAGCGGGAGATTCATAGAGACCCAGTACTTC

d_gene: TRBD2
abundance: .
j_gene: TRBJ2-2
v_gene: TRBV2
CDR3aa: CASRTSGSTGELFF
CDR3nt: TGTGCCAGCAGGACTAGCGGGAGCACCGGGGAGCTGTTTTTT

d_gene: .
abundance: few
j_gene: TRBJ2-3
v_gene: TRBV27
CDR3aa: CASRGVTDTQYF
CDR3nt: TGTGCCAGCAGGGGGGTGACAGATACGCAGTATTTT

d_gene: .
abundance: .
j_gene: TRBJ2-7
v_gene: TRBV12-3/TRBV12-4
CDR3aa: CASGRQVLSYEQYF
CDR3nt: TGTGCCAGCGGGCGACAGGTTCTCTCCTACGAGCAGTACTTC

d_gene: .
abundance: many
j_gene: TRBJ2-3
v_gene: TRBV6-1
CDR3aa: CASSELGTDTQYF
CDR3nt: TGTGCCAGCAGTGAATTGGGGACAGATACGCAGTATTTT

d_gene: .
abundance: .
j_gene: TRBJ2-1
v_gene: TRBV7-8
CDR3aa: CASSPLSRTEYNEQFF
CDR3nt: TGTGCCAGCAGCCCATTGTCCCGGACAGAATACAATGAGCAGTTCTTC

d_gene: TRBD1
abundance: many
j_gene: TRBJ1-1
v_gene: TRBV6-1
CDR3aa: CASSSGGGGASVAFF
CDR3nt: TGTGCCAGCAGCTCAGGGGGCGGTGGCGCCTCGGTAGCTTTCTTT

d_gene: .
abundance: .
j_gene: TRBJ2-3
v_gene: TRBV4-3
CDR3aa: CASSQAGMGTDTQYF
CDR3nt: TGCGCCAGCAGCCAAGCGGGAATGGGCACAGATACGCAGTATTTT

d_gene: TRBD2
abundance: many
j_gene: TRBJ2-1
v_gene: TRBV28
CDR3aa: CASSMGTISGHNEQFF
CDR3nt: TGTGCCAGCAGTATGGGGACTATTTCGGGGCACAATGAGCAGTTCTTC